The present T cell receptor (beta chain) was sequenced within a study of cytomegalovirus exposure and HLA in healthy donors. Study overall: An early release of data contained 75 million to 100 million unique TCRs, which came from HLA-typed donors. The study placed 80% to 90% of its 398 genotyped donors in the Caucasian-associated ancestry cluster. Findings and limits, study-wide: Sequence variants that were highly shared formed a cluster that was likely a sequencing artifact.

Note on this clone: Its antigen is as yet unknown.

From germline, CDR1 is SGHTA and CDR2 FQGNSA. CDR3 size: 15 residues. Trimming took 5 bases from V and 5 from J; bases not matched to a gene: 6. Primers: 60 Vbeta forward and 13 Jbeta reverse. TCRdb keeps only in-frame clones here, not all; method: immunoSEQ multiplex PCR. Altogether about 150,000 clones are present, just under 85% being singletons, with the ten largest covering more than 4%. Nominally healthy donors provided the samples, though records likely missed some immune exposures. The chain carries TRBV7-2 and TRBJ2-5; the match to TRBD2 covers 12 bases. The sequenced sample was PBMCs. This TCR was sampled from a girl aged 5-17 years in good health and CMV-seropositive. The CDR3 region is CASSPTSGGGETQYF. DNA for the CDR3: TGTGCCAGCAGCCCGACTAGCGGGGGTGGGGAGACCCAGTACTTC.